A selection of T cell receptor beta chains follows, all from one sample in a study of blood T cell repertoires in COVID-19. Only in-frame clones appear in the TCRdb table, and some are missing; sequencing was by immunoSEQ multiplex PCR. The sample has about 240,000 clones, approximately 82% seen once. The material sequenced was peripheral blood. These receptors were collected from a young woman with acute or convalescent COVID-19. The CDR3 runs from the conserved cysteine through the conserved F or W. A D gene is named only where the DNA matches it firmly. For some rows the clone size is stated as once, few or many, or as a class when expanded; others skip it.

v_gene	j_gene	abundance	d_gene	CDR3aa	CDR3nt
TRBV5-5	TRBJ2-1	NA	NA	CASSLSSDRNEFF	TGTGCCAGCAGCTTGTCAAGCGACAGGAATGAGTTCTTC
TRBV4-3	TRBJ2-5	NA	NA	CASSQEYVGQGETQYF	TGCGCCAGCAGCCAAGAGTACGTGGGGCAAGGGGAGACCCAGTACTTC
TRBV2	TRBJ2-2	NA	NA	CASSYPQTNTGELFF	TGTGCCAGCAGTTACCCACAGACGAACACCGGGGAGCTGTTTTTT
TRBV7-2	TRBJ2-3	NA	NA	CASTTSRKPLADTQYF	TGTGCCAGCACCACGAGCCGAAAGCCGCTCGCAGATACGCAGTATTTT
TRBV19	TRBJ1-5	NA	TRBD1	CASSRGQGAGNQPQHF	TGTGCCAGTAGTAGGGGACAGGGTGCGGGCAATCAGCCCCAGCATTTT
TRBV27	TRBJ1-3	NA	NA	CASSPSMFRGSGNTIYF	TGTGCCAGCAGCCCTAGTATGTTTCGGGGCTCTGGAAACACCATATATTTT
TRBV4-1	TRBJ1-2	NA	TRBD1	CASSQESQGANYGYTF	TGCGCCAGCAGCCAAGAGTCCCAGGGGGCTAACTATGGCTACACCTTC
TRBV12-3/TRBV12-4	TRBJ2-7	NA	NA	CASSRDTPYEQYF	TGTGCCAGCAGTCGGGACACCCCCTACGAGCAGTACTTC
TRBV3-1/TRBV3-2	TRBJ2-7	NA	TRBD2	CASSLGAGVGEQYF	TGTGCCAGCAGCCTCGGGGCGGGAGTTGGGGAGCAGTACTTC
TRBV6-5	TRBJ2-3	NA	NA	CASSYSLPSTDTQYF	TGTGCCAGCAGTTACTCGCTACCTAGCACAGATACGCAGTATTTT
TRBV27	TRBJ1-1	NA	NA	CASSFAGAPEAFF	TGTGCCAGCAGTTTCGCGGGGGCCCCTGAAGCTTTCTTT
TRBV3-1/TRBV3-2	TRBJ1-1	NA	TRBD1	CASSIDRVNTEAFF	TGTGCCAGCAGCATTGACAGGGTGAACACTGAAGCTTTCTTT
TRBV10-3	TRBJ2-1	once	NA	CAISDISNEQFF	TGTGCCATCAGTGATATTAGCAATGAGCAGTTCTTC
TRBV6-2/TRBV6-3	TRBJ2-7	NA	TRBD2	CASSFGLARKVYEQYF	TGTGCCAGCAGTTTCGGACTAGCGAGAAAGGTCTACGAGCAGTACTTC
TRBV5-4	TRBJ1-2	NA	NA	CASSLVAANYGYTF	TGTGCCAGCAGCTTGGTAGCGGCGAACTATGGCTACACCTTC
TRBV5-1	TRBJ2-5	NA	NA	CASTYSGVGQETQYF	TGCGCCAGCACATACTCGGGAGTAGGACAAGAGACCCAGTACTTC
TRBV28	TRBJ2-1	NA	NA	CASSPQGGLISSYNEQFF	TGTGCCAGCAGCCCCCAAGGAGGTCTGATCAGCTCCTACAATGAGCAGTTCTTC
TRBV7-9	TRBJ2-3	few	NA	CASSSGAGTTDTQYF	TGTGCCAGCAGCTCGGGAGCAGGGACGACAGATACGCAGTATTTT
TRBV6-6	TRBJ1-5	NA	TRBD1	CASSYGQGAFQPQHF	TGTGCCAGCAGCTACGGACAGGGGGCTTTTCAGCCCCAGCATTTT
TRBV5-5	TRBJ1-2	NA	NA	CASSLDPGGHFGYTF	TGTGCCAGCAGCTTGGACCCCGGGGGGCATTTCGGCTACACCTTC
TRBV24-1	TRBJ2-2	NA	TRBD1	CATSKRQGTNTGELFF	TGTGCCACCAGTAAACGACAGGGAACAAACACCGGGGAGCTGTTTTTT
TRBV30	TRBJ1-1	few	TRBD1	CAWSGGTAAEAFF	TGTGCCTGGAGCGGCGGGACAGCAGCTGAAGCTTTCTTT
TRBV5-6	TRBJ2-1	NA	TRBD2	CASSVGLAGGHEQFF	TGTGCCAGCAGCGTTGGACTAGCGGGGGGCCATGAGCAGTTCTTC
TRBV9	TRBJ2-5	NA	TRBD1	CASSGDRGSSQETQYF	TGTGCCAGCAGCGGGGACAGGGGGTCAAGTCAGGAGACCCAGTACTTC
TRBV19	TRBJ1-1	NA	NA	CASYPDGPYGAFF	TGTGCCAGTTACCCCGATGGGCCATATGGCGCTTTCTTT
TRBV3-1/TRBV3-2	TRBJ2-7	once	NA	CASSQESGPGYEQYF	TGTGCCAGCAGCCAAGAGTCAGGGCCTGGCTACGAGCAGTACTTC
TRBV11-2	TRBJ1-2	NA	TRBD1	CASSSAAARGDGYTF	TGTGCCAGCAGCTCCGCGGCGGCCAGGGGGGACGGCTACACCTTC
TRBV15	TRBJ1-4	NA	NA	CATSRDLTVNEKLFF	TGTGCCACCAGCAGAGATCTGACAGTTAATGAAAAACTGTTTTTT
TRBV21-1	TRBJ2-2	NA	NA	CASSKNGRNTGELFF	TGTGCCAGCAGCAAAAATGGGAGAAACACCGGGGAGCTGTTTTTT
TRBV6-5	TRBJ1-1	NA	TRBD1	CASTKGGTGETEAFF	TGTGCCAGCACCAAGGGGGGGACAGGGGAAACTGAAGCTTTCTTT
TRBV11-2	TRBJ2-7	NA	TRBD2	CASSPYLTSGSSYEQYF	TGTGCCAGCAGCCCCTACCTAACTAGCGGGAGCTCCTACGAGCAGTACTTC
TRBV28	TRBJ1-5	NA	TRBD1	CASSSQDRPGGNQPQHF	TGTGCCAGCAGTTCCCAGGACAGGCCCGGGGGCAATCAGCCCCAGCATTTT
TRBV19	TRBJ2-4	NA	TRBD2	CASSILPVRSGRWAKNIQYF	TGTGCCAGTAGTATCCTACCTGTGAGAAGCGGGAGATGGGCCAAAAACATTCAGTACTTC
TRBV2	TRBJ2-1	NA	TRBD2	CASTGLADYNEQFF	TGTGCCAGCACCGGACTAGCGGATTACAATGAGCAGTTCTTC
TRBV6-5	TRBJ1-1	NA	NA	CASSYIGGTEAFF	TGTGCCAGCAGTTACATCGGGGGCACTGAAGCTTTCTTT
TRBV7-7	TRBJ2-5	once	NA	CASSFGVGETQYF	TGTGCTAGCAGCTTCGGCGTCGGGGAGACCCAGTACTTC
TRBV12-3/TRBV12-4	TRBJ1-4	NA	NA	CASSSSTNEKLFF	TGTGCCAGCAGTTCCTCAACTAATGAAAAACTGTTTTTT
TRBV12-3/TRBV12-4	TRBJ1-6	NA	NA	CASSSASHSPLHF	TGTGCCAGCAGTTCCGCGAGTCATTCACCCCTCCACTTT
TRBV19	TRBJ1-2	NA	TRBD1	CASSTGQGPNYGYTF	TGTGCCAGTAGTACCGGACAGGGTCCTAACTATGGCTACACCTTC
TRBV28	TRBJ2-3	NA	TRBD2	CASSPTSGPLQTQYF	TGTGCCAGCAGTCCCACTAGCGGGCCACTTCAAACGCAGTATTTT
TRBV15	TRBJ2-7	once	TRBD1	CATSRGRTGTGGYEQYF	TGTGCCACCAGCAGAGGTCGGACCGGGACAGGGGGCTACGAGCAGTACTTC
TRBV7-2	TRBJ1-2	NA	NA	CASSGISGVKGYTF	TGTGCCAGCAGCGGGATCTCAGGGGTGAAGGGCTACACCTTC
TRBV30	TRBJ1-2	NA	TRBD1	CAWEQGAYGYTF	TGTGCCTGGGAACAGGGGGCCTATGGCTACACCTTC
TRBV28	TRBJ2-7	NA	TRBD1	CASSPPGTGGSYEQYF	TGTGCCAGCAGCCCACCCGGGACAGGGGGATCTTACGAGCAGTACTTC
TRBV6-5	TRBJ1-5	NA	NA	CASNGIQGSNQPQHF	TGTGCCAGCAACGGCATACAGGGTAGCAATCAGCCCCAGCATTTT
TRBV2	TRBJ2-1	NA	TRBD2	CASSEFLPSAGGGDEQFF	TGTGCCAGCAGTGAATTTCTCCCATCAGCGGGAGGAGGCGATGAGCAGTTCTTC
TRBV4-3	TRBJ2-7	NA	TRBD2	CASSQEPGLAGVGPLYEQYF	TGCGCCAGCAGCCAAGAGCCGGGACTAGCGGGAGTTGGACCCCTCTACGAGCAGTACTTC
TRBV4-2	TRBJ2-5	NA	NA	CASSQGLGGILQETQYF	TGTGCCAGCAGCCAAGGGCTTGGGGGGATCCTACAAGAGACCCAGTACTTC
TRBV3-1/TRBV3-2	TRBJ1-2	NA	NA	CASSQAGESNYGYTF	TGTGCCAGCAGCCAAGCAGGGGAATCGAACTATGGCTACACCTTC
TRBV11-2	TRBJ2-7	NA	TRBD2	CASSLGLAAIDEQYF	TGTGCCAGCAGCTTGGGACTAGCGGCTATCGACGAGCAGTACTTC
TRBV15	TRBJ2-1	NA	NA	CATSRGTLSYNEQFF	TGTGCCACCAGCAGAGGGACACTCTCCTACAATGAGCAGTTCTTC
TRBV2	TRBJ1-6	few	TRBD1	CASSKSGQTNSPLHF	TGTGCCAGTTCGAAGTCGGGACAGACTAATTCACCCCTCCACTTT